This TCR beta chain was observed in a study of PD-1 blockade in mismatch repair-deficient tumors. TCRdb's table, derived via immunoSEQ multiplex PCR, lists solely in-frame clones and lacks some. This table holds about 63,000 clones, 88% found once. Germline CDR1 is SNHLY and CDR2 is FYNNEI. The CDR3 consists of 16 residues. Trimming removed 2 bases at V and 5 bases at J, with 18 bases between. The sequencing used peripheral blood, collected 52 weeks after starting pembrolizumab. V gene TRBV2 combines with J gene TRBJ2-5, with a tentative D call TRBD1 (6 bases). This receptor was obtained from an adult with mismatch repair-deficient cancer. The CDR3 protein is CASSEKWGRGSETQYF. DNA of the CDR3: TGTGCCAGCAGTGAAAAGTGGGGCAGGGGCTCGGAGACCCAGTACTTC.